Listed below are T cell receptor beta chains from one sample, sequenced in a study of CD8 T cells in Susac syndrome. TCRdb recomputed calls from the immunoSEQ multiplex PCR reads with MiXCR, one row per CDR3 protein. The sample has about 60,000 distinct CDR3 sequences; around 90% are singletons. Specimen: CD8+ T cells from PBMCs. The receptors stem from a human donor in good health. Both conserved end residues are part of each CDR3. The order of the fields is J gene, D gene, clone size, V gene, CDR3 DNA, CDR3 protein. A D gene is named only where the DNA matches it firmly. Clone size is given for some rows only: seen once, a few or many times, or a class if the clone is expanded.

J gene: TRBJ2-3; D gene: TRBD1; clone size: -; V gene: TRBV29-1; CDR3 DNA: TGCAGCGTACTAGGACAGGGCCTTCTGGATACGCAGTATTTT; CDR3 protein: CSVLGQGLLDTQYF
J gene: TRBJ1-1; D gene: TRBD1; clone size: -; V gene: TRBV12-3/TRBV12-4; CDR3 DNA: TGTGCCAGCAGTTTATCTAACCAGGGGGGGACTGAAGCTTTCTTT; CDR3 protein: CASSLSNQGGTEAFF
J gene: TRBJ1-2; D gene: -; clone size: -; V gene: TRBV5-1; CDR3 DNA: TGCGCCAGCAGCTACGAGCCGAACCCGTCGGGCAACTATGGCTACACCTTC; CDR3 protein: CASSYEPNPSGNYGYTF
J gene: TRBJ2-7; D gene: -; clone size: -; V gene: TRBV24-1; CDR3 DNA: TGTGCCACCAGTGACCCACATACAGGGTTCTACGAGCAGTACTTC; CDR3 protein: CATSDPHTGFYEQYF
J gene: TRBJ1-5; D gene: -; clone size: -; V gene: TRBV6-5; CDR3 DNA: TGTGCCAGCAGTTATGCACAGGGTAGTCAGCCCCAGCATTTT; CDR3 protein: CASSYAQGSQPQHF
J gene: TRBJ2-7; D gene: -; clone size: -; V gene: TRBV28; CDR3 DNA: TGTGCCAGCAGTTTACCAGGGGACGGATCCTACGAGCAGTACTTC; CDR3 protein: CASSLPGDGSYEQYF
J gene: TRBJ2-1; D gene: TRBD2; clone size: -; V gene: TRBV20-1; CDR3 DNA: TGCAGTGCTCCACAGACCGGGACTAGCGTTTCCAATGAGCAGTTCTTC; CDR3 protein: CSAPQTGTSVSNEQFF
J gene: TRBJ2-1; D gene: -; clone size: -; V gene: TRBV18; CDR3 DNA: TGTGCCAGCTCACCACCTTTAGGGGATGAGCAGTTCTTC; CDR3 protein: CASSPPLGDEQFF
J gene: TRBJ1-1; D gene: -; clone size: -; V gene: TRBV10-3; CDR3 DNA: TGTGCCACCGTAGGGGAGGAGAACACTGAAGCTTTCTTT; CDR3 protein: CATVGEENTEAFF
J gene: TRBJ2-7; D gene: -; clone size: -; V gene: TRBV6-5; CDR3 DNA: TGTGCCAGCAGTTCTGGGGATTCCTACGAGCAGTACTTC; CDR3 protein: CASSSGDSYEQYF
J gene: TRBJ2-1; D gene: TRBD2; clone size: -; V gene: TRBV12-3/TRBV12-4; CDR3 DNA: TGTGCCAGCAGTGAGCTAGCGGGGGGCCCTTTCGATGAGCAGTTCTTC; CDR3 protein: CASSELAGGPFDEQFF
J gene: TRBJ2-2; D gene: TRBD1; clone size: once; V gene: TRBV7-2; CDR3 DNA: TGTGCCAGCAGCTACCCCGGGACAGGGAACACCGGGGAGCTGTTTTTT; CDR3 protein: CASSYPGTGNTGELFF
J gene: TRBJ2-7; D gene: TRBD2; clone size: -; V gene: TRBV5-1; CDR3 DNA: TGCGCCAGCAGCTTGGACCCTAGCGGCCTCTTGGAGCAGTACTTC; CDR3 protein: CASSLDPSGLLEQYF
J gene: TRBJ2-1; D gene: TRBD2; clone size: -; V gene: TRBV7-9; CDR3 DNA: TGTGCCAGCGCCTTGCTTGGGGGGGGAGGTTACAATGAGCAGTTCTTC; CDR3 protein: CASALLGGGGYNEQFF
J gene: TRBJ1-2; D gene: -; clone size: -; V gene: TRBV13; CDR3 DNA: TGTGCCAGCAGCTTAGAGGGCTTATTC; CDR3 protein: CASSLEGLF
J gene: TRBJ1-1; D gene: -; clone size: -; V gene: TRBV6-1; CDR3 DNA: TGTGCCAGCAGTACCCACCCACAGGGCCTGAACACTGAAGCTTTCTTT; CDR3 protein: CASSTHPQGLNTEAFF
J gene: TRBJ2-7; D gene: -; clone size: once; V gene: TRBV5-1; CDR3 DNA: TGCGCCAGCAGCTTGTCGGTCCTCTACGAGCAGTACTTC; CDR3 protein: CASSLSVLYEQYF
J gene: TRBJ2-7; D gene: -; clone size: -; V gene: TRBV7-2; CDR3 DNA: TGTGCCAGCAGCTTAGAATTGAACTACGAGCAGTACTTC; CDR3 protein: CASSLELNYEQYF
J gene: TRBJ2-5; D gene: TRBD1; clone size: -; V gene: TRBV4-1; CDR3 DNA: TGCGCCAGCAGCCTGAGGACAGGGAAGGAGACCCAGTACTTC; CDR3 protein: CASSLRTGKETQYF
J gene: TRBJ2-1; D gene: -; clone size: once; V gene: TRBV7-2; CDR3 DNA: TGTGCCAGCAGCTTAGTTGGCAGGGGGGATGAGCAGTTCTTC; CDR3 protein: CASSLVGRGDEQFF
J gene: TRBJ1-3; D gene: -; clone size: -; V gene: TRBV5-1; CDR3 DNA: TGCGCCAGCAGCTTGGAGGCCAGGTCCTCTGGAAACACCATATATTTT; CDR3 protein: CASSLEARSSGNTIYF
J gene: TRBJ2-7; D gene: -; clone size: once; V gene: TRBV5-4; CDR3 DNA: TGTGCCAGCAGCTTGGGAGCCGTACGCGAGCAGTACTTC; CDR3 protein: CASSLGAVREQYF
J gene: TRBJ1-2; D gene: TRBD1; clone size: -; V gene: TRBV12-3/TRBV12-4; CDR3 DNA: TGTGCCAGCAGTGGTAACAGGGGGCGCGCAGATGGCTACACCTTC; CDR3 protein: CASSGNRGRADGYTF
J gene: TRBJ1-2; D gene: -; clone size: -; V gene: TRBV24-1; CDR3 DNA: TGTGCCACCAGTCCGGGCCCATTGGAGAGCTACACCTTC; CDR3 protein: CATSPGPLESYTF
J gene: TRBJ2-7; D gene: TRBD2; clone size: -; V gene: TRBV4-3; CDR3 DNA: TGCGCCAGCAGCCTAGGACTAGCGGACGACGAGCAGTACTTC; CDR3 protein: CASSLGLADDEQYF